These 10 T cell receptor beta chains originate from one sample sequenced in a study of CD8 T cells in ankylosing spondylitis. TCRdb called the 5' RACE reads again in MiXCR, with one record for every CDR3 protein. The sample lists hundreds of thousands of distinct CDR3 sequences; about an eighth were seen once. No antigen is known for these receptors. Whole-study findings and limits: Roughly 8 highly homologous variants made up a TCR beta motif, and this motif appeared characteristic of ankylosing spondylitis blood.

The sequencing sample was made of blood, either unsorted or a sorted T cell fraction (not recorded which). Receptors were obtained from a male donor with ankylosing spondylitis.

This clonotype was seen more than once but under ten times. The chain carries TRBV5-1 and TRBJ2-5; D is undetermined. Trimming took off 6 bases at V and 0 bases at J, with 9 bases between the two ends. The CDR3 is made up of 13 amino acids. Per the germline V gene, CDR1 is SGHRS and CDR2 is YFSETQ. CDR3 DNA sequence: TGCGCCAGCAAGGCTGCGGACCAAGAGACCCAGTACTTC. It codes for CASKAADQETQYF.

This clonotype was seen only a few times. The chain carries TRBV6-1 and TRBJ2-5; the D is unclear. The CDR3 is 16 amino acids. Trimming shortened V by 5 bases and J by 2 bases, and 18 bases separated the two germline ends. Germline CDR1 MNHNS, CDR2 SASEGT. The CDR3 is CASSKFRHLKQETQYF. The CDR3 DNA reads as TGTGCCAGCAGTAAATTCAGGCACCTGAAACAAGAGACCCAGTACTTC.

The rearrangement joins TRBV5-1 to TRBJ2-3; weak D call: TRBD2 (6 bases). Trimming cost V 9 bases and J 2 bases, with 16 bases left between them. CDR3 size: 14 residues. Germline V lookup: CDR1 SGHRS, CDR2 YFSETQ. The CDR3 spells CATKTGGNTDTQYF. DNA of the CDR3: TGCGCCACCAAAACCGGGGGAAACACAGATACGCAGTATTTT.

In this sample, this clonotype turned up a few times. The chain uses TRBV20-1 and TRBJ2-3; D might be TRBD1 (5 bases). Germline CDR1 is DFQATT and CDR2 is SNEGSKA (reference sequence). V was cut by 2 bases and J by 9 bases, with 18 bases left in between. The CDR3 has 14 amino acids. CDR3 in DNA: TGCAGTGCTAGACGGCCGGTTGTAAAGGGGACGCAGTATTTT. This codes for CSARRPVVKGTQYF.

In its sample, this clonotype was seen a few times. The chain employs TRBV4-1 and TRBJ1-1; perhaps TRBD1 as D (6 bases). The CDR3 sequence is 15 residues long. V shed 4 bases and J shed 1 base, with 13 bases lying between them. The germline gives CDR1 MGHRA, CDR2 YSYEKL. Here the CDR3 reads CASSPYPGQNTEAFF. For the CDR3, the DNA is TGCGCCAGCAGCCCGTACCCGGGACAGAACACTGAAGCTTTCTTT.

This clonotype was seen a handful of times. This rearrangement joins TRBV18 to TRBJ2-3, with D perhaps matching TRBD1 (5 bases). This CDR3 comprises 14 residues. Per the germline V gene, CDR1 is KGHSH and CDR2 is LQKENI. Trimming shortened V by 1 base and J by 8 bases, and 13 bases separated the two germline ends. The CDR3: CASSPRQGIGTQYF. The CDR3 coding sequence is TGTGCCAGCTCACCACGTCAGGGAATCGGTACGCAGTATTTT.

CDR3 DNA sequence: TGTGCCACCAAAGACAGGAGCAATCAGCCCCAGCATTTT. As protein: CATKDRSNQPQHF. The chain links TRBV24-1 to TRBJ1-5; TRBD1 might be the D (6 bases). Deletions cut 8 bases from V and 1 base from J, with 8 bases between. This CDR3 comprises 13 residues. Germline-derived CDR1 and CDR2 are KGHDR and SFDVKD.

The sample holds a few counts of this clonotype. The chain is built from TRBV20-1 and TRBJ2-3; maybe TRBD2 (5 bases). The CDR3 has 14 amino acids. CDR1 and CDR2 (germline): DFQATT, SNEGSKA (reference sequence). The V end lost 3 bases, the J end lost 1 base, and 11 bases lay between the germline ends. The CDR3 DNA follows: TGCAGTGCTAGTGGGCTAGCTCGCACAGATACGCAGTATTTT. Encoded protein: CSASGLARTDTQYF.

The rearrangement uses TRBV7-9 and TRBJ2-4, with D hard to call. There are 15 residues in the CDR3. V dropped 1 base and J dropped 0 bases, with 7 bases sitting between them. Germline-derived CDR1 and CDR2 are SEHNR and FQNEAQ (reference sequence). The CDR3 protein is CASSLGWPAKNIQYF. The CDR3 region has the DNA TGTGCCAGCAGCTTAGGGTGGCCAGCCAAAAACATTCAGTACTTC.

The gene calls are TRBV6-5 and TRBJ2-1; maybe TRBD1 (5 bases). CDR3 length equals 15 residues. V lost 0 bases and J 6 bases, leaving 12 bases between the germline ends. Looked up from germline, CDR1 is MNHEY and CDR2 is SVGAGI. CDR3: CASSYSKGIGNEQFF. The CDR3 DNA is TGTGCCAGCAGTTACTCTAAGGGGATAGGCAATGAGCAGTTCTTC.